The rows below give T cell receptor beta chains drawn from one sample of a study of CXCR3-negative and CXCR3-positive naive CD8 T cells. Using the 5' RACE reads, TCRdb records one entry per CDR3 protein without DNA. The sample has roughly 100,000 distinct CDR3 sequences. The specimen was naive CXCR3+ CD8+ T cells from blood. These receptors all stem from a human donor in good health. Some clones in this sample may be carry-over from other donors' samples. The CDR3 runs from the conserved cysteine through the conserved F or W. Each record gives: J gene, V gene, CDR3 protein.

j_call: TRBJ2-3; v_call: TRBV18; cdr3_aa: CASQGLAGSTDTQYF
j_call: TRBJ1-2; v_call: TRBV5-1; cdr3_aa: CASSLEASNYGYTF
j_call: TRBJ2-3; v_call: TRBV7-6; cdr3_aa: CASSFGQDRTDTQYF
j_call: TRBJ2-1; v_call: TRBV7-9; cdr3_aa: CASSSGSHNEQFF
j_call: TRBJ2-7; v_call: TRBV20-1; cdr3_aa: CSPSKGGYEQYF
j_call: TRBJ2-1; v_call: TRBV29-1; cdr3_aa: CSVDGPSGGLSSSYNEQFF
j_call: TRBJ2-4; v_call: TRBV5-5; cdr3_aa: CASSFAPENIQYF
j_call: TRBJ2-7; v_call: TRBV19; cdr3_aa: CASEGGHSYEQYF
j_call: TRBJ2-1; v_call: TRBV4-3; cdr3_aa: CASSQASVSSYNEQFF
j_call: TRBJ2-2; v_call: TRBV6-5; cdr3_aa: CASSPTTVGTGELFF
j_call: TRBJ2-7; v_call: TRBV7-2; cdr3_aa: CASSSTSGGAARYEQYF
j_call: TRBJ2-1; v_call: TRBV7-2; cdr3_aa: CASSFPTSGGPLDNEQLF
j_call: TRBJ2-3; v_call: TRBV7-9; cdr3_aa: CASSSATAGDTDTQYF
j_call: TRBJ2-5; v_call: TRBV27; cdr3_aa: CASSLTGVGETQYF
j_call: TRBJ2-7; v_call: TRBV7-6; cdr3_aa: CASSLEGSGGYEQYF
j_call: TRBJ2-7; v_call: TRBV7-6; cdr3_aa: CASSPFPTGRSYEQYF
j_call: TRBJ2-7; v_call: TRBV12-3/TRBV12-4; cdr3_aa: CASRLSAGVSYEQYF
j_call: TRBJ2-1; v_call: TRBV20-1; cdr3_aa: CSARERDYDSDEQFF
j_call: TRBJ1-1; v_call: TRBV7-9; cdr3_aa: CASSSGWGLITEAFF
j_call: TRBJ2-7; v_call: TRBV7-3; cdr3_aa: CASSNLGSGEQYF
j_call: TRBJ2-1; v_call: TRBV20-1; cdr3_aa: CSAYRRGQLSYNEQFF
j_call: TRBJ2-7; v_call: TRBV3-1; cdr3_aa: CASSQATGGSYEQYF
j_call: TRBJ2-5; v_call: TRBV2; cdr3_aa: CASSELGSPSQETQYF
j_call: TRBJ1-6; v_call: TRBV28; cdr3_aa: CASKGQFFSPLHF
j_call: TRBJ1-4; v_call: TRBV6-6; cdr3_aa: CASGLGKVDKLFF
j_call: TRBJ1-4; v_call: TRBV29-1; cdr3_aa: CSVGAGLTEKLFF
j_call: TRBJ2-7; v_call: TRBV6-5; cdr3_aa: CASGSGAARHYEQYF
j_call: TRBJ2-2; v_call: TRBV6-1; cdr3_aa: CASSAYPNTGELFF
j_call: TRBJ2-5; v_call: TRBV19; cdr3_aa: CASAPQREFGETQYF
j_call: TRBJ2-2; v_call: TRBV23-1; cdr3_aa: CASSQPLPEGFTGELFF
j_call: TRBJ1-1; v_call: TRBV6-5; cdr3_aa: CASSLGVGTEAFF
j_call: TRBJ2-2; v_call: TRBV28; cdr3_aa: CASSYRGRRSGELFF
j_call: TRBJ2-7; v_call: TRBV5-1; cdr3_aa: CASSLDGGGTWYEQYF
j_call: TRBJ2-1; v_call: TRBV5-1; cdr3_aa: CASSLLEYNEQFF